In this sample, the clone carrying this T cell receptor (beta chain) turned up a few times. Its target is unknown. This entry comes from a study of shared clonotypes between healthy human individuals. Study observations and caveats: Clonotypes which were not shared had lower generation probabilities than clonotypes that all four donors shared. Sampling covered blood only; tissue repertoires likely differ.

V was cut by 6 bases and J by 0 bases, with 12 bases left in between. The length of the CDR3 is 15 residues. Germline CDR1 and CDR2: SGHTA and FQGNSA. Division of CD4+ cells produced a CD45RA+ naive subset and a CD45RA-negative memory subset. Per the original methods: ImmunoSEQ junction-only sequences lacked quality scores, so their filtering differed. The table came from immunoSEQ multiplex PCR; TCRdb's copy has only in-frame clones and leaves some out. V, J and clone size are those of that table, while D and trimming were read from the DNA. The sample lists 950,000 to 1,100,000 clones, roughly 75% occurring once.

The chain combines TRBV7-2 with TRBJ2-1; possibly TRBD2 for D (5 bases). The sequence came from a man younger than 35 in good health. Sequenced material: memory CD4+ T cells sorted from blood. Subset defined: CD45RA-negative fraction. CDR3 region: CASSRTGSSYNEQFF. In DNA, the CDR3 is TGTGCCAGCAGTCGGACTGGTAGCTCCTACAATGAGCAGTTCTTC. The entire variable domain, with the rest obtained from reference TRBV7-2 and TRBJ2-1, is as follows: GAGVSQSPSNKVTEKGKDVELRCDPISGHTALYWYRQSLGQGLEFLIYFQGNSAPDKSGLPSDRFSAERTGGSVSTLTIQRTQQEDSAVYLCASSRTGSSYNEQFFGPGTRLTVL.